The 12 T cell receptor beta chains presented below share a single source sample, sequenced in a study of blood T cell repertoires in COVID-19. The protocol was immunoSEQ multiplex PCR, while the TCRdb copy is restricted to in-frame clones and leaves out a portion. Among roughly 290,000 clones, roughly 89% were seen once, and the ten largest hold about 6%. The sample comprised PBMCs or T cells enriched from blood (not recorded which). These receptors were obtained from a woman aged 40-49 years who had recovered from COVID-19.

V is TRBV24-1 and J is TRBJ2-1; 9 positions match TRBD2. Germline assignment: CDR1 KGHDR and CDR2 SFDVKD. After removal of 3 bases from V and 7 bases from J, the junction contained 9 bases not matched to a gene. The CDR3 totals 16 residues. The CDR3 DNA sequence: TGTGCCACCAGTGATCCGGCGTTAGCGGGAGTGAATGAGCAGTTCTTC. It encodes CATSDPALAGVNEQFF.

V gene TRBV7-2 combines with J gene TRBJ2-6, with 7 bases lining up with TRBD2. The trim removed 0 bases at V and 15 bases at J, leaving 5 bases unmatched. The CDR3 covers 13 residues. CDR1 and CDR2 from the germline V gene are SGHTA and FQGNSA. The DNA for the CDR3 is TGTGCCAGCAGCTTAGCGGGAGGGCGAAACCTGACTTTC. Translated: CASSLAGGRNLTF.

This sequence joins TRBV16 and TRBJ2-6, with 9 bases fitting TRBD1. The CDR3 has 16 amino acids. Germline CDR1 reads KGHSY; CDR2 reads FQNENV. V was pared by 1 base and J by 4 bases, with 2 bases of the junction left unmatched. CDR3 nucleotide sequence: TGTGCCAGCAGCCAATTTGGGACAGGGGGGGCCAACGTCCTGACTTTC. Translating it yields CASSQFGTGGANVLTF.

The V gene is TRBV18, the J gene TRBJ1-5; D may be TRBD1 (5 bases). In germline, CDR1 is KGHSH, CDR2 LQKENI. This CDR3 has 14 amino acids. V was shortened by 6 bases and J by 1 base, with 10 bases between the two germline ends. The chain's CDR3 is CASSQDRSNQPQHF. CDR3 bases: TGTGCCAGCTCCCAAGACAGAAGCAATCAGCCCCAGCATTTT.

This clone was seen a few times. The gene calls are TRBV7-8 and TRBJ2-2; TRBD2 agrees at 11 bases. This CDR3 is 15 amino acids long. From germline, CDR1 is SGHVS and CDR2 FQNEAQ. The V and J ends lost 6 bases and 8 bases, in that order; junction bases with no gene match: 8. CDR3 DNA sequence: TGTGCCAGCAGAAAGGGACTAGCGGTGGCGGGGGAGCTGTTTTTT. Translation gives CASRKGLAVAGELFF. The variable domain in full, completed from reference TRBV7-8 and TRBJ2-2, reads GAGVSQSPRYKVAKRGQDVALRCDPISGHVSLFWYQQALGQGPEFLTYFQNEAQLDKSGLPSDRFFAERPEGSVSTLKIQRTQQEDSAVYLCASRKGLAVAGELFFGEGSRLTVL.

The chain has TRBV24-1 and TRBJ2-1, with a weak D call TRBD1 (6 bases). The CDR3 totals 13 residues. V lost 5 bases and J lost 8, with 12 bases in between. The germline gives CDR1 KGHDR, CDR2 SFDVKD. CDR3 DNA sequence: TGTGCCACCAGTGGGCAGGGGTTCGATGAGCAGTTCTTC. Its protein product is CATSGQGFDEQFF.

The J gene is TRBJ1-1, the V gene TRBV14; D remains ambiguous. Per the germline V gene, CDR1 is SGHDN and CDR2 is FVKESK. This CDR3 has 13 residues. Trimming pared 0 bases from V and 8 bases from J, leaving 10 bases between. CDR3 nucleotide sequence: TGTGCCAGCAGCCAAGATCTTGGAGGAGAAGCTTTCTTT. It translates to CASSQDLGGEAFF.

J is TRBJ2-2 and V is TRBV24-1, with D perhaps TRBD1 (6 bases). Germline V gives CDR1 KGHDR, CDR2 SFDVKD. The CDR3 loop spans 15 amino acids. V was pared by 5 bases and J by 2 bases, with 11 bases between. The CDR3 loop is CATSAGTLNTGELFF. CDR3 DNA: TGTGCCACCAGTGCCGGGACACTAAACACCGGGGAGCTGTTTTTT.

The rearrangement links TRBV29-1 to TRBJ2-1; possible D gene TRBD2, 7 bases. The CDR3 spans 15 residues. Trimming cost V 6 bases and J 10 bases, with 25 bases left between them. Looked up from germline, CDR1 is SQVTM and CDR2 is ANQGSEA. The CDR3 region has the DNA TGCAGCGTCGCACTAGCGAGAGGGGGATCGGGAGAGCAGTTCTTC. This sequence encodes CSVALARGGSGEQFF.

The chain has TRBV27 and TRBJ1-4; D is undetermined. Between the trimmed V and J ends, which lost 5 bases and 0 bases, there was a span of 10 bases. This CDR3 is 15 amino acids long. Germline loops: CDR1 MNHEY, CDR2 SMNVEV (reference sequence). CDR3 amino acids: CASSTLSSTNEKLFF. CDR3 DNA: TGTGCCAGCAGTACTTTGAGCTCAACTAATGAAAAACTGTTTTTT. The full variable domain, rest sourced from reference TRBV27 and TRBJ1-4, is EAQVTQNPRYLITVTGKKLTVTCSQNMNHEYMSWYRQDPGLGLRQIYYSMNVEVTDKGDVPEGYKVSRKEKRNFPLILESPSPNQTSLYFCASSTLSSTNEKLFFGSGTQLSVL.

The chain is built from TRBV5-4 and TRBJ2-7; D perhaps matches TRBD1 (10 bases). There are 18 residues in the CDR3. Germline V gene sequence: CDR1 SGHNT, CDR2 YYREEE (reference sequence). Trimming removed 3 bases at V and 4 bases at J, with 26 bases between. CDR3 in amino acids: CASSWRTGGSGRVYEQYF. The DNA of the CDR3 is TGTGCCAGCAGCTGGAGGACAGGGGGTAGCGGGAGAGTATACGAGCAGTACTTC.

This clone has a single count. The chain employs TRBV18 and TRBJ2-7; tentatively, D is TRBD2 (6 bases). The CDR3 length is 15 residues. Per germline, CDR1 KGHSH and CDR2 LQKENI. V was shortened by 2 bases and J by 2 bases, with 13 bases between the two germline ends. CDR3 nucleotides: TGTGCCAGCTCACCAGCTGGCGGAGGGGCCTACGAGCAGTACTTC. It encodes CASSPAGGGAYEQYF.